The next 17 T cell receptor beta chains were all read from a single sample in a study of tumor and adjacent non-tumor tissue in lung cancer. Three rounds of nested PCR, following a modified ARM-PCR protocol, produced the TCRbeta library. MiXCR, applied by TCRdb to the multiplex PCR reads, yields one record per CDR3 protein. The sample contains under 250,000 distinct CDR3 sequences, less than 80% of which appear only once. This sample's RNA came from whole unsorted tissue. Sequencing was performed on lung tumor tissue. Receptor source: a man aged 55 to 70 with non-small cell lung cancer.

The chain links TRBV6-5 to TRBJ1-2, with D possibly being TRBD1 (6 bases). Germline loops: CDR1 MNHEY, CDR2 SVGAGI. The CDR3 has 15 amino acids. V was clipped by 6 bases and J by 5 bases, with 19 bases between them. This CDR3 is CASRFLTGKGYGYTF. The CDR3, as DNA: TGTGCCAGCAGATTCCTTACAGGGAAGGGATATGGCTACACCTTC.

This clonotype was detected only a few times. The gene calls are TRBV20-1 and TRBJ2-1; D is uncertain. The CDR3 length is 12 residues. V dropped 6 bases and J dropped 8 bases, with 14 bases sitting between them. The germline V gene encodes CDR1 DFQATT and CDR2 SNEGSKA (reference sequence). Here the CDR3 DNA reads TGCAGTGCCGGCCCACGTCTGGATGAGCAGTTCTTC. The encoded protein is CSAGPRLDEQFF.

Comment on this clonotype: One end of the junction does not line up with germline, which may come from a read error. The chain recombines TRBV19 with TRBJ2-4; D possibly corresponds to TRBD2 (6 bases). CDR1 and CDR2 from the germline V gene are LNHDA and SQIVND (reference sequence). This CDR3 spans 16 amino acids. CDR3 nucleotides: TGTGCCAGTAGTCCCTTAGCGTCACTAGCCAAAAACATTCAATACTTC. This codes for CASSPLASLAKNIQYF.

In the case of this clonotype: The CDR3 does not end in the conserved phenylalanine or tryptophan, so this is likely a read error. Because the CDR3's place on the DNA is in doubt, the DNA is left out and the CDR3 is given as listed by TCRdb. The gene calls are TRBV11-1 and TRBJ2-7; TRBD1 is taken as the D call from the table, unchecked against the DNA. The CDR3 extends over 15 residues, inclusive of both ends. Germline lookup yields CDR1 SGHAT and CDR2 FQDESV (reference sequence). Here the CDR3 reads CASSLWGRGLDERYS.

This clonotype was seen more than once but under ten times. Given a much more abundant clone one base away, this may be a read error. The chain joins TRBV29-1 to TRBJ1-2, with D unresolved. Germline lookup yields CDR1 SQVTM and CDR2 ANQGSEA. The germline V and J ends were trimmed by 6 bases and 10 bases, with 18 bases remaining between them. CDR3 length equals 12 residues. The CDR3 region is CSVRINELDYTF. For the CDR3, the DNA is TGCAGCGTCCGGATAAACGAGCTCGACTACACCTTC. Looking up the rest from reference TRBV29-1 and TRBJ1-2 gives the full variable domain: SAVISQKPSRDICQRGTSLTIQCQVDSQVTMMFWYRQQPGQSLTLIATANQGSEATYESGFVIDKFPISRPNLTFSTLTVSNMSPEDSSIYLCSVRINELDYTFGSGTRLTVV.

V usage is TRBV6-2 or TRBV6-3 and J usage is TRBJ2-2; D gene ambiguous. V was clipped by 2 bases and J by 4 bases, with 14 bases between them. CDR1 and CDR2 from the germline V gene are MNHEY and SVGEGT. The CDR3 totals 16 residues. This chain's CDR3 is CASSYRQKGGTGELFF. For the CDR3, the DNA is TGTGCCAGCAGTTACCGCCAAAAGGGTGGCACCGGGGAGCTGTTTTTT.

V and J are TRBV6-6 and TRBJ1-1, with TRBD1 identical over 7 bases. Germline CDR1 and CDR2: MNHNY and SVGAGI (reference sequence). V shed 5 bases and J 1 base; nucleotides not matched to a gene: 10. The CDR3 runs 16 residues. The CDR3 spells CASSRGLGNWNTEAFF. In DNA form, the CDR3 reads TGTGCCAGCAGTAGGGGGCTAGGAAATTGGAACACTGAAGCTTTCTTT.

This clonotype was counted only a few times. This sequence joins TRBV6-5 and TRBJ2-1; the match to TRBD2 covers 12 bases. In germline, CDR1 is MNHEY, CDR2 SVGAGI. After removal of 6 bases from V and 5 bases from J, the junction contained 5 bases not matched to a gene. This CDR3 region has 15 residues. The CDR3 DNA follows: TGTGCCAGCAGGTGGACTAGCGGGGATAACAATGAGCAGTTCTTC. It codes for CASRWTSGDNNEQFF.

In the case of this clonotype: A junction end diverges from the germline sequence, so it may reflect a read error. The genes are TRBV29-1 and TRBJ1-2; D gene uncertain. The CDR3 runs 13 residues. Per germline, CDR1 SQVTM and CDR2 ANQGSEA. CDR3 bases: TGCAGCATTGACCCTCAGACAAACTGTGGCTACACCTTC. The encoded protein is CSIDPQTNCGYTF.

Points on this clonotype: Because the CDR3 is missing its conserved closing phenylalanine or tryptophan, this is likely a read error. The V and J genes are TRBV12-3 or TRBV12-4 and TRBJ2-1; weak D call: TRBD2 (6 bases). V lost 0 bases to trimming and J lost 4 bases, with 10 bases between them. The CDR3 contains 15 residues. CDR3 sequence: CASSLAPGAYNEQFL. CDR3 sequence (DNA): TGTGCCAGCAGTTTAGCGCCGGGAGCATACAATGAGCAGTTCTTA.

As to this clonotype: A much larger clone differs by one base, so this may be a read error. The chain employs TRBV29-1 and TRBJ2-1; maybe TRBD2 (5 bases). Trimming shortened V by 4 bases and J by 5 bases, and 9 bases separated the two germline ends. The CDR3 loop spans 12 amino acids. The V gene's germline CDR1 is SQVTM and CDR2 ANQGSEA. The CDR3 region has the DNA TGCAGCGTTGGCGGGTGGGACAATGAGCAGTTCTTC. Translated: CSVGGWDNEQFF.

With regard to this clonotype: A read error may explain this, as a much larger clone is one base away. The rearrangement joins TRBV6-6 to TRBJ2-3; tentatively, D is TRBD2 (5 bases). CDR1 is MNHNY, CDR2 SVGAGI, per germline (reference sequence). V gave up 4 bases and J gave up 1 base, with 12 bases separating them. The CDR3 runs 15 residues. The CDR3 region has the DNA TGTGCCAGCAGTTTCGTTTCACTAGGCACAGATACGCAGTATTTT. Translated, it gives CASSFVSLGTDTQYF.

This chain connects TRBV24-1 to TRBJ1-5; D gene unclear. With 5 bases removed from V and 2 bases from J, the gap between germline ends came to 12 bases. In germline, CDR1 is KGHDR, CDR2 SFDVKD. The CDR3 consists of 15 residues. The CDR3 region is CATSVSGNGNQPQHF. The DNA for the CDR3 is TGTGCCACCAGTGTGTCCGGGAACGGCAATCAGCCCCAGCATTTT.

In this sample, this clonotype turned up many times. The V gene is TRBV20-1, the J gene TRBJ2-1; 8 bases are a match to TRBD2. The germline V gene encodes CDR1 DFQATT and CDR2 SNEGSKA (reference sequence). Trimming removed 4 bases from V and 2 bases from J; junction bases left unmatched: 7. The CDR3 spans 15 residues. The CDR3 DNA is TGCAGTGCTAAACGAGCGGGAGCGACCTACAATGAGCAGTTCTTC. Translation gives CSAKRAGATYNEQFF.

Here the CDR3 DNA reads TGTGCCAGCAGCTTAGAAGCGGCTGGCGTCCAGTTCTTC. This translates into CASSLEAAGVQFF. The chain combines TRBV11-2 with TRBJ2-1; TRBD2 might be the D (5 bases). Trimming took 0 bases from V and 13 from J, leaving 13 bases between them. Germline V gene sequence: CDR1 SGHAT, CDR2 FQNNGV. The CDR3 is made up of 13 amino acids. The whole variable domain, remainder taken from reference TRBV11-2 and TRBJ2-1, is EAGVAQSPRYKIIEKRQSVAFWCNPISGHATLYWYQQILGQGPKLLIQFQNNGVVDDSQLPKDRFSAERLKGVDSTLKIQPAKLEDSAVYLCASSLEAAGVQFFGPGTRLTVL.

This rearrangement joins TRBV20-1 to TRBJ2-7; no definite D call. The V end lost 2 bases, the J end lost 0 bases, and 5 bases lay between the germline ends. This CDR3 is built from 12 residues. Germline CDR1 reads DFQATT; CDR2 reads SNEGSKA (reference sequence). CDR3 sequence: CSARTVSYEQYF. CDR3 DNA sequence: TGCAGTGCTAGAACGGTCTCCTACGAGCAGTACTTC.

In its sample, this clonotype was seen a few times. The chain uses TRBV29-1 and TRBJ2-5; a weak D match, TRBD1 (6 bases). Trimming left V 1 base short and J 5 bases short, with 8 bases between. Germline V CDR1 and CDR2: SQVTM, ANQGSEA. CDR3 length: 12 amino acids. Here the CDR3 DNA reads TGCAGCGTTGAAGGGCAGGGGGAGACCCAGTACTTC. It translates to CSVEGQGETQYF.